This entry lists 25 T cell receptor beta chains sequenced from one sample in a study of blood T cell repertoires in COVID-19. Clones were read by immunoSEQ multiplex PCR, and TCRdb kept only the in-frame ones, dropping some. The data contain about 150,000 clones, 75% to 85% of them singletons. Sequencing was performed on peripheral blood. All receptors derive from a man aged 60 to 75 with acute or convalescent COVID-19.

Here the CDR3 DNA reads TGTGCCAGCAGTCTAGCGGGAGGGGGCACAGATACGCAGTATTTT. It specifies CASSLAGGGTDTQYF. The chain couples TRBV28 to TRBJ2-3, with 12 bases that match TRBD2. From germline, CDR1 is MDHEN and CDR2 SYDVKM. The CDR3 runs to 15 residues. Germline trimming cut 5 bases from V and 1 base from J; bases unmatched to any gene: 1.

The genes are TRBV27 and TRBJ1-1; D remains unclear. The germline CDR1 and CDR2 sequences are MNHEY and SMNVEV (reference sequence). The CDR3 has 13 residues. Trimming removed 10 bases at V and 1 base at J, with 13 bases between. The CDR3 loop reads CATFTGQNTEAFF. The DNA for the CDR3 is TGTGCCACCTTCACTGGGCAGAACACTGAAGCTTTCTTT.

The V and J genes are TRBV3-1 (or the pseudogene TRBV3-2) and TRBJ1-4; D uncertain. The length of the CDR3 is 13 residues. Germline lookup yields CDR1 LGHDT and CDR2 YNNKEL (reference sequence). Trimming cost V 4 bases and J 8 bases, with 11 bases left between them. CDR3 nucleotide sequence: TGTGCCAGCAGCCGACTGGGTGCGGAAAAACTGTTTTTT. It codes for CASSRLGAEKLFF.

The chain is built from TRBV24-1 and TRBJ2-7; 8 bases line up with TRBD2. The length of the CDR3 is 13 residues. The J segment lost 3 bases and the V segment lost 10 bases, leaving 7 bases of the junction unmatched. Germline V lookup: CDR1 KGHDR, CDR2 SFDVKD. The CDR3 sequence is CATRAGADYEQYF. CDR3 in DNA: TGTGCCACTAGAGCGGGAGCCGACTACGAGCAGTACTTC.

The chain recombines TRBV18 with TRBJ2-5; D is perhaps TRBD2 (6 bases). Germline CDR1 reads KGHSH; CDR2 reads LQKENI. This CDR3 region has 14 residues. Trimming cost V 2 bases and J 5 bases, with 12 bases left between them. CDR3 coding DNA: TGTGCCAGCTCACCAAGACTAGTGATGGAGACCCAGTACTTC. Its protein product is CASSPRLVMETQYF.

The rearrangement uses TRBV3-1 (or the pseudogene TRBV3-2) and TRBJ2-3; a weak D match, TRBD2 (6 bases). The CDR3 is 15 amino acids. Trimming stripped 1 base from V and 7 bases from J, with 15 bases between. Germline lookup yields CDR1 LGHDT and CDR2 YNNKEL (reference sequence). The CDR3 here is CASSQVTGVGNTQYF. The DNA of the CDR3 is TGTGCCAGCAGCCAAGTGACGGGAGTAGGGAATACGCAGTATTTT.

The rearrangement joins TRBV20-1 to TRBJ2-3; 10 bases are shared with TRBD2. CDR3 size: 15 residues. CDR1 and CDR2 (germline): DFQATT, SNEGSKA (reference sequence). Losses at the gene ends were 3 bases for V and 4 bases for J; bases not matched to a gene: 7. In nucleotides, the CDR3 is TGCAGTGCTAGTCGGGCTAGCGGGAGCTCAGATACGCAGTATTTT. Its translation is CSASRASGSSDTQYF.

The sample holds one count of this clone. The chain employs TRBV30 and TRBJ1-4; 7 positions agree with TRBD1. The germline V gene encodes CDR1 GTSNPN and CDR2 SVGIG (reference sequence). The CDR3 totals 12 residues. J lost 6 bases, V lost 3 bases, and 1 base had no gene match. The CDR3: CAWSGTDEKLFF. The CDR3 DNA reads TGTGCCTGGAGCGGGACAGATGAAAAACTGTTTTTT.

The J gene is TRBJ2-1, the V gene TRBV13; no definite D call. V was clipped by 0 bases and J by 8 bases, with 11 bases between them. CDR1 PRHDT and CDR2 FYEKMQ come from the germline V gene (reference sequence). The CDR3 has 14 amino acids. The CDR3 DNA reads as TGTGCCAGCAGCTTAGGGTACGGTAGTGATGAGCAGTTCTTC. Its translation is CASSLGYGSDEQFF.

This clone turned up a few times. In nucleotides, the CDR3 is TGTGCCAGCAGATCAGGGGGCATGGGTACAGATACGCAGTATTTT. Protein product: CASRSGGMGTDTQYF. The genes are TRBV6-6 and TRBJ2-3, with 8 bases identical to TRBD1. The ends lost 6 bases at V and 3 bases at J; junction bases unmatched: 8. This CDR3 has 15 residues. Per the germline V gene, CDR1 is MNHNY and CDR2 is SVGAGI (reference sequence).

This chain links TRBV2 with TRBJ1-5; no reliable D call. Germline V gene sequence: CDR1 SNHLY, CDR2 FYNNEI. The germline V and J ends were trimmed by 3 bases and 7 bases, with 13 bases remaining between them. This CDR3 contains 14 residues. CDR3 sequence (DNA): TGTGCCAGCAGTGATTTCAGGCGAGACCAGCCCCAGCATTTT. Residues: CASSDFRRDQPQHF.

CDR3 amino acids: CASSPIWYEGELFF. The CDR3 coding sequence is TGTGCCAGCAGTCCAATTTGGTATGAGGGGGAGCTGTTTTTT. This chain links TRBV27 with TRBJ2-2; the D is unclear. The germline V gene encodes CDR1 MNHEY and CDR2 SMNVEV (reference sequence). V lost 5 bases and J 8 bases, leaving 15 bases between the germline ends. The CDR3 extends over 14 amino acids.

J is TRBJ2-3 and V is TRBV9; 9 bases fit TRBD2. Germline loops: CDR1 SGDLS, CDR2 YYNGEE. This CDR3 contains 18 residues. The V and J ends lost 4 bases and 4 bases, in that order; junction bases with no gene match: 16. This chain's CDR3 is CASSPKTSGPRFPDTQYF. CDR3 sequence (DNA): TGTGCCAGCAGCCCTAAGACTAGCGGTCCACGTTTCCCAGATACGCAGTATTTT.

This clone was seen a few times. The chain combines TRBV7-9 with TRBJ1-5; possibly TRBD1 for D (5 bases). This CDR3 spans 12 amino acids. Germline values: CDR1 SEHNR, CDR2 FQNEAQ (reference sequence). Between the trimmed V and J ends, which lost 5 bases and 8 bases, there was a span of 10 bases. DNA of the CDR3: TGTGCCAGCAGCCCAGGGTTCGAGCCCCAGCATTTT. It translates to CASSPGFEPQHF.

The chain couples TRBV7-8 to TRBJ2-4; 8 bases are shared with TRBD1. V dropped 5 bases and J dropped 2; count of bases not matched to a gene: 5. This CDR3 contains 15 residues. Germline lookup yields CDR1 SGHVS and CDR2 FQNEAQ. CDR3 region: CASSTGGSSKNIQYF. Written as DNA, the CDR3 is TGTGCCAGCAGCACAGGGGGTTCGTCCAAAAACATTCAGTACTTC.

This clone has a handful of counts. This sequence joins TRBV28 and TRBJ1-1; no reliable D call. CDR3 length: 14 amino acids. The V end lost 3 bases, the J end lost 1 base, and 9 bases lay between the germline ends. Germline V lookup: CDR1 MDHEN, CDR2 SYDVKM. Written as DNA, the CDR3 is TGTGCCAGCAGTTTCGGCAGGCCGAACACTGAAGCTTTCTTT. The encoded protein is CASSFGRPNTEAFF.

This clone occurred a few times. The J gene is TRBJ1-2, the V gene TRBV30; 10 nucleotides align to TRBD1. Germline CDR1 and CDR2: GTSNPN and SVGIG (reference sequence). The CDR3 spans 13 residues. The trim removed 2 bases at V and 8 bases at J, leaving 5 bases unmatched. CDR3 amino acids: CAWSRRGQGGYTF. The CDR3 DNA sequence: TGTGCCTGGAGTCGCCGGGGACAGGGGGGCTACACCTTC. Full variable domain (remainder filled in from reference TRBV30 and TRBJ1-2): SQTIHQWPATLVQPVGSPLSLECTVEGTSNPNLYWYRQAAGRGLQLLFYSVGIGQISSEVPQNLSASRPQDRQFILSSKKLLLSDSGFYLCAWSRRGQGGYTFGSGTRLTVV.

A few counts support this clone. V gene TRBV30 combines with J gene TRBJ1-2, with 7 bases fitting TRBD1. From germline, CDR1 is GTSNPN and CDR2 SVGIG (reference sequence). Trimming cost V 4 bases and J 4 bases; bases outside gene matches: 15. This CDR3 region has 16 residues. The CDR3 region is CAWNVGILDRSYGYTF. The CDR3 bases are TGTGCCTGGAATGTCGGAATATTGGACAGGAGCTATGGCTACACCTTC.

This clone was seen a single time. The rearrangement uses TRBV27 and TRBJ2-5, with 7 nucleotides matching TRBD1. The germline V gene encodes CDR1 MNHEY and CDR2 SMNVEV (reference sequence). Losses at the gene ends were 3 bases for V and 2 bases for J; bases not matched to a gene: 6. The CDR3 is 15 amino acids. The CDR3, as DNA: TGTGCCAGCAGTTTTACAGGGGTTCCACAAGAGACCCAGTACTTC. Amino acid sequence: CASSFTGVPQETQYF.

V gene TRBV5-1 combines with J gene TRBJ2-5; D not resolved. Looked up from germline, CDR1 is SGHRS and CDR2 is YFSETQ. This CDR3 comprises 16 residues. V dropped 9 bases and J dropped 2 bases, with 23 bases sitting between them. The CDR3, as DNA: TGCGCCACCAGGAAGGCTGAGCGCGGAAATCAAGAGACCCAGTACTTC. Protein: CATRKAERGNQETQYF. Together with reference TRBV5-1 and TRBJ2-5, the CDR3 gives the full variable domain: KAGVTQTPRYLIKTRGQQVTLSCSPISGHRSVSWYQQTPGQGLQFLFEYFSETQRNKGNFPGRFSGRQFSNSRSEMNVSTLELGDSALYLCATRKAERGNQETQYFGPGTRLLVL.

The chain combines TRBV28 with TRBJ2-6; 7 bases fit TRBD2. V dropped 5 bases and J dropped 0; count of bases not matched to a gene: 7. CDR3 length: 17 residues. Germline CDR1 MDHEN, CDR2 SYDVKM. The CDR3 nucleotides are TGTGCCAGCAGTCCCCTCGGGAGGTTCTCTGGGGCCAACGTCCTGACTTTC. Its protein is CASSPLGRFSGANVLTF.

This clone was counted only a few times. The chain recombines TRBV19 with TRBJ1-2; 7 bases match TRBD1. This CDR3 contains 11 residues. After removal of 10 bases from V and 6 bases from J, the junction contained 5 bases not matched to a gene. The germline V gene has CDR1 LNHDA and CDR2 SQIVND (reference sequence). The CDR3 is CAIRQGDGYTF. The DNA for the CDR3 is TGTGCCATACGACAGGGAGATGGCTACACCTTC.

The gene calls are TRBV9 and TRBJ2-4; D is unresolved. Trimming left V 0 bases short and J 3 bases short, with 13 bases between. The length of the CDR3 is 16 residues. Germline V gene lookup returns CDR1 SGDLS and CDR2 YYNGEE. The CDR3 loop reads CASSVATPPVKNIQYF. The DNA of the CDR3 is TGTGCCAGCAGCGTAGCTACCCCTCCTGTCAAAAACATTCAGTACTTC.

The DNA of the CDR3 is TGTGCCAGCAGCACCGGACTAGCGTATAGCACAGATACGCAGTATTTT. This sequence encodes CASSTGLAYSTDTQYF. The chain couples TRBV5-5 to TRBJ2-3; the match to TRBD2 covers 9 bases. Germline V gene data show CDR1 as SGHKS and CDR2 as YYEKEE (reference sequence). The V gene end was trimmed by 4 bases and the J gene end by 0 bases; junction bases not matched to a gene: 6. This CDR3 is built from 16 residues.

The chain recombines TRBV3-1 (or the pseudogene TRBV3-2) with TRBJ2-1, with TRBD2 matching over 7 bases. The CDR3 is made up of 14 amino acids. The V segment lost 1 base and the J segment 7 bases; nucleotides outside the gene matches: 4. CDR1 and CDR2 (germline): LGHDT, YNNKEL (reference sequence). The CDR3 here is CASSQVGGRNEQFF. CDR3 DNA: TGTGCCAGCAGCCAAGTGGGCGGGAGAAATGAGCAGTTCTTC.